Shown below are 32 T cell receptor beta chains from a single sample sequenced in a study of cytomegalovirus exposure and HLA in healthy donors. The PCR employed 60 Vbeta primers together with 13 Jbeta primers. Data came from immunoSEQ multiplex PCR; TCRdb stores just in-frame clones and leaves some out. The repertoire holds approximately 120,000 clones, with 75% to 90% as singletons. Sequenced sample: PBMCs. All receptors derive from a woman aged 25-40 years in good health and CMV-seropositive.

The rearrangement joins TRBV27 to TRBJ2-2, with D hard to call. Per germline, CDR1 MNHEY and CDR2 SMNVEV (reference sequence). The CDR3 covers 13 residues. V was pared by 3 bases and J by 6 bases, with 8 bases between. The CDR3 DNA is TGTGCCAGCAGTTTTATCCTAGCCGGGGAGCTGTTTTTT. Protein sequence: CASSFILAGELFF.

This chain joins TRBV2 and TRBJ2-3; 7 bases agree with TRBD2. The CDR3 has 14 residues. Germline-derived CDR1 and CDR2 are SNHLY and FYNNEI. The V segment lost 4 bases and the J segment 4 bases; nucleotides outside the gene matches: 5. DNA for the CDR3: TGTGCCAGCAGTGGGACTAGTATCGCAGATACGCAGTATTTT. Its translation is CASSGTSIADTQYF.

This clone was detected a few times. V gene TRBV2 combines with J gene TRBJ1-1; D remains ambiguous. CDR1 SNHLY and CDR2 FYNNEI come from the germline V gene. The CDR3 runs to 12 residues. V dropped 1 base and J dropped 12 bases, with 12 bases sitting between them. CDR3 DNA: TGTGCCAGCAGTGAAGTGAAGGGAGTTCCTTTCTTT. This codes for CASSEVKGVPFF.

DNA for the CDR3: TGTGCCACCAGCAGAGATCGAACGGGAGGCTACGAGCAGTACTTC. Its protein is CATSRDRTGGYEQYF. The rearrangement joins TRBV15 to TRBJ2-7; 7 bases match TRBD2. Per the germline V gene, CDR1 is LNHNV and CDR2 is YYDKDF (reference sequence). Germline trimming cut 0 bases from V and 3 bases from J; bases unmatched to any gene: 5. The CDR3 contains 15 residues.

In DNA, the CDR3 is TGTGCCAGCTCCCGGGACAGAGGGAACTATGGCTACACCTTC. Its translation is CASSRDRGNYGYTF. The rearrangement joins TRBV18 to TRBJ1-2; 7 nucleotides line up with TRBD1. The germline CDR1 and CDR2 sequences are KGHSH and LQKENI. Losses at the gene ends were 6 bases for V and 2 bases for J; bases not matched to a gene: 6. This CDR3 is built from 14 residues.

This chain joins TRBV6-1 and TRBJ2-7; 7 bases match TRBD1. J was trimmed by 0 bases and V by 4 bases; bases with no gene match: 6. The CDR3 contains 15 residues. CDR1 is MNHNS and CDR2 is SASEGT in the germline V gene. The CDR3 loop reads CASSGPGTVSYEQYF. CDR3 DNA: TGTGCCAGCAGTGGCCCCGGGACAGTCTCCTACGAGCAGTACTTC.

The chain joins TRBV5-4 to TRBJ2-7; D might be TRBD2 (6 bases). V was trimmed by 0 bases and J by 5 bases, leaving 12 bases between them. CDR3 length: 14 amino acids. Germline loops: CDR1 SGHNT, CDR2 YYREEE (reference sequence). CDR3 in amino acids: CASSLGVGGNEQYF. The CDR3, as DNA: TGTGCCAGCAGCTTGGGGGTGGGGGGAAACGAGCAGTACTTC.

The chain combines TRBV27 with TRBJ2-7; a weak D match, TRBD1 (8 bases). The CDR3 length is 13 residues. Germline V gene data show CDR1 as MNHEY and CDR2 as SMNVEV (reference sequence). V was cut by 5 bases and J by 5 bases, with 13 bases left in between. The CDR3 here is CASSNRGGHEQYF. As DNA, the CDR3 is TGTGCCAGCAGTAACAGGGGGGGCCACGAGCAGTACTTC.

The chain couples TRBV5-1 to TRBJ2-1; 12 nucleotides agree with TRBD2. CDR1 and CDR2 (germline): SGHRS, YFSETQ. The CDR3 length is 15 residues. The V and J ends lost 3 bases and 7 bases, in that order; junction bases with no gene match: 5. The CDR3 DNA reads TGCGCCAGCAGCTCCGGACTAGCGGGGAAAAATGAGCAGTTCTTC. Encoded protein: CASSSGLAGKNEQFF.

V is TRBV6-5 and J is TRBJ2-2; no clear D. The CDR3 spans 15 residues. Deletions cut 6 bases from V and 1 base from J, with 12 bases between. Germline CDR1 and CDR2: MNHEY and SVGAGI. The CDR3, as DNA: TGTGCCAGCAGAAGGAGTCCACAGAACACCGGGGAGCTGTTTTTT. This gives the protein CASRRSPQNTGELFF.

In the case of this clone: This specimen includes other DNA sequences encoding the same CDR3. This chain joins TRBV30 and TRBJ2-2; 7 bases are a match to TRBD1. The V segment lost 0 bases and the J segment 6 bases; nucleotides outside the gene matches: 4. This CDR3 region has 14 residues. Per the germline V gene, CDR1 is GTSNPN and CDR2 is SVGIG (reference sequence). CDR3 residues: CAWSVGQGAGELFF. The CDR3 coding sequence is TGTGCCTGGAGTGTTGGTCAGGGGGCCGGGGAGCTGTTTTTT.

The chain couples TRBV4-1 to TRBJ1-3, with 8 nucleotides matching TRBD1. Germline V gene sequence: CDR1 MGHRA, CDR2 YSYEKL. This CDR3 spans 18 amino acids. V dropped 1 base and J dropped 3; count of bases not matched to a gene: 11. CDR3 nucleotide sequence: TGCGCCAGCAGCCAAGGCCCGGCTCAGGGGGCCCTTGGAAACACCATATATTTT. It is translated as CASSQGPAQGALGNTIYF.

The rearrangement links TRBV11-2 to TRBJ1-4; D gene ambiguous. Per germline, CDR1 SGHAT and CDR2 FQNNGV. This CDR3 has 16 amino acids. V lost 0 bases and J lost 1, with 9 bases in between. CDR3 region: CASSLDRLLTNEKLFF. CDR3 coding DNA: TGTGCCAGCAGCTTAGACCGACTCTTAACTAATGAAAAACTGTTTTTT.

The V call is TRBV2, the J call TRBJ2-5; 8 positions agree with TRBD2. Per the germline V gene, CDR1 is SNHLY and CDR2 is FYNNEI. J lost 4 bases, V lost 5 bases, and 12 bases had no gene match. This CDR3 region has 16 residues. CDR3 bases: TGTGCCAGCAGTATAGAAACCGGGGGGGCAGGAGAGACCCAGTACTTC. Its protein product is CASSIETGGAGETQYF.

The rearrangement uses TRBV14 and TRBJ2-1; maybe TRBD1 (5 bases). The CDR3 runs to 13 residues. V shed 6 bases and J shed 4 bases, with 10 bases lying between them. CDR1 SGHDN and CDR2 FVKESK come from the germline V gene. The CDR3 spells CASRDTLYNEQFF. Written as DNA, the CDR3 is TGTGCCAGCAGGGACACTCTATACAATGAGCAGTTCTTC.

The chain combines TRBV7-9 with TRBJ1-1; the match to TRBD1 covers 8 bases. The junction had 6 bases not matched to a gene; V was cut back by 5 bases and J by 1 base. Germline loops: CDR1 SEHNR, CDR2 FQNEAQ (reference sequence). The CDR3 is made up of 15 amino acids. This CDR3 is CASSDRTGTNTEAFF. Here the CDR3 DNA reads TGTGCCAGCAGCGACCGGACAGGGACGAACACTGAAGCTTTCTTT.

This sequence joins TRBV5-1 and TRBJ2-7, with 10 bases fitting TRBD1. The CDR3 has 16 residues. Germline V lookup: CDR1 SGHRS, CDR2 YFSETQ. Unmatched junction bases numbered 13, after V lost 3 bases and J lost 7 bases. For the CDR3, the DNA is TGCGCCAGCAGCTCGACAGGGGGCGTTGTGGCGAATGAGCAGTACTTC. Translated, it gives CASSSTGGVVANEQYF.

This rearrangement joins TRBV2 to TRBJ2-1, with TRBD2 as a possible D gene (6 bases). The germline V and J ends were trimmed by 2 bases and 4 bases, with 12 bases remaining between them. The CDR3 totals 15 residues. CDR1 is SNHLY and CDR2 is FYNNEI in the germline V gene. The CDR3 sequence: CASSERVGGYNEQFF. In DNA form, the CDR3 reads TGTGCCAGCAGTGAAAGGGTGGGAGGATACAATGAGCAGTTCTTC.

The V call is TRBV7-3, the J call TRBJ2-1; 10 nucleotides match TRBD2. The CDR3 has 15 residues. The ends lost 5 bases at V and 6 bases at J; junction bases unmatched: 7. Germline V gene sequence: CDR1 SGHTA, CDR2 FQGTGA. For the CDR3, the DNA is TGTGCCAGCAGCCCCCGACTAGCGGGTTCCAATGAGCAGTTCTTC. It encodes CASSPRLAGSNEQFF.

The chain links TRBV4-2 to TRBJ2-1; 9 positions match TRBD2. Germline V gene lookup returns CDR1 LGHNA and CDR2 YNFKEQ. Trimming took 4 bases from V and 7 from J; bases not matched to a gene: 11. This CDR3 comprises 16 residues. The CDR3 sequence is CASSLTGTSRSNEQFF. For the CDR3, the DNA is TGTGCCAGCAGCCTCACCGGGACTAGCCGTAGTAATGAGCAGTTCTTC.

V gene TRBV30 combines with J gene TRBJ2-1, with D possibly being TRBD2 (6 bases). CDR1 is GTSNPN, CDR2 SVGIG, per germline (reference sequence). The CDR3 sequence is 13 residues long. The ends were cut back, 8 bases at V and 0 bases at J, with 11 bases in the middle. For the CDR3, the DNA is TGTGCCGGGTCGGAGGGCTCCTACAATGAGCAGTTCTTC. It yields the protein CAGSEGSYNEQFF.

The chain combines TRBV29-1 with TRBJ1-1; D not certain. Trimming pared 6 bases from V and 1 base from J, leaving 39 bases between. This CDR3 spans 22 amino acids. Per germline, CDR1 SQVTM and CDR2 ANQGSEA. In DNA, the CDR3 is TGCAGCGTGCATTACCTCCGGCCGGCACCCGGGCGGGCACCAACCAAGAACACTGAAGCTTTCTTT. It codes for CSVHYLRPAPGRAPTKNTEAFF.

In its sample, this clone was seen a few times. J is TRBJ2-5 and V is TRBV5-1; D gene unclear. V was pared by 1 base and J by 4 bases, with 11 bases between. The CDR3 spans 14 residues. Germline V gene data show CDR1 as SGHRS and CDR2 as YFSETQ. The CDR3 spells CASSLSPAGETQYF. For the CDR3, the DNA is TGCGCCAGCAGCTTGTCGCCCGCCGGAGAGACCCAGTACTTC.

This rearrangement joins TRBV28 to TRBJ1-2; a possible D gene is TRBD1 (6 bases). The ends were cut back, 5 bases at V and 4 bases at J, with 11 bases in the middle. The germline gives CDR1 MDHEN, CDR2 SYDVKM. The CDR3 is 13 residues long. CDR3 in DNA: TGTGCCAGCAGTGCCTCGGACAGCTATGGCTACACCTTC. Protein sequence: CASSASDSYGYTF.

The chain joins TRBV28 to TRBJ2-7; TRBD1 aligns across 7 bases. The germline V gene has CDR1 MDHEN and CDR2 SYDVKM. Trimming removed 6 bases from V and 4 bases from J; junction bases left unmatched: 9. The CDR3 is 14 amino acids. The CDR3 spells CASSAGTAIYEQYF. The CDR3, as DNA: TGTGCCAGCAGCGCCGGGACAGCGATTTACGAGCAGTACTTC.

The chain employs TRBV18 and TRBJ2-3; a weak D match, TRBD1 (6 bases). The CDR3 has 14 residues. V lost 3 bases to trimming and J lost 5 bases, with 12 bases between them. Germline assignment: CDR1 KGHSH and CDR2 LQKENI. The CDR3 region has the DNA TGTGCCAGCTCACCTCTGACAGGTCTAGATACGCAGTATTTT. This gives the protein CASSPLTGLDTQYF.

V usage is TRBV2 and J usage is TRBJ2-3, with a possible D match to TRBD2 (6 bases). This CDR3 is built from 13 residues. Trimming took 10 bases from V and 8 from J, leaving 19 bases between them. Germline values: CDR1 SNHLY, CDR2 FYNNEI. Written as DNA, the CDR3 is TGTGCCACCCGGGGGAGGATTGATGGTACGCAGTATTTT. Residues: CATRGRIDGTQYF.

J is TRBJ1-2 and V is TRBV28; D ambiguous. This CDR3 has 13 amino acids. Trimming shortened V by 10 bases and J by 3 bases, and 15 bases separated the two germline ends. CDR1 and CDR2 (germline): MDHEN, SYDVKM. For the CDR3, the DNA is TGTGCCATTCTACTTCCCCTGGACTATGGCTACACCTTC. Its translation is CAILLPLDYGYTF.

This chain connects TRBV9 to TRBJ2-5; a possible D gene is TRBD1 (5 bases). Germline V gene data show CDR1 as SGDLS and CDR2 as YYNGEE. With 0 bases removed from V and 2 bases from J, the gap between germline ends came to 14 bases. The CDR3 sequence is 16 residues long. The CDR3 DNA reads as TGTGCCAGCAGCGTAGGGGGCGCGGCTAGACAAGAGACCCAGTACTTC. Amino acid sequence: CASSVGGAARQETQYF. Combining the CDR3 with reference TRBV9 and TRBJ2-5 gives the whole variable domain DSGVTQTPKHLITATGQRVTLRCSPRSGDLSVYWYQQSLDQGLQFLIQYYNGEERAKGNILERFSAQQFPDLHSELNLSSLELGDSALYFCASSVGGAARQETQYFGPGTRLLVL.

The chain has TRBV19 and TRBJ2-1; D call uncertain. This CDR3 spans 12 amino acids. Germline lookup yields CDR1 LNHDA and CDR2 SQIVND (reference sequence). Trimming removed 5 bases at V and 6 bases at J, with 8 bases between. In DNA, the CDR3 is TGTGCCAGTAGTCTCCCTCCCAATGAGCAGTTCTTC. Translation: CASSLPPNEQFF.

The genes are TRBV7-9 and TRBJ1-4, with 9 bases lining up with TRBD1. The length of the CDR3 is 16 residues. J gave up 5 bases and V 0 bases, and 4 bases lay outside the gene matches. Germline V gene data show CDR1 as SEHNR and CDR2 as FQNEAQ (reference sequence). The CDR3 loop is CASSLAGGTGNEKLFF. DNA for the CDR3: TGTGCCAGCAGCTTAGCGGGAGGGACAGGGAATGAAAAACTGTTTTTT.

The sample holds one count of this clone. The gene calls are TRBV29-1 and TRBJ1-1; 8 nucleotides align to TRBD1. Losses at the gene ends were 7 bases for V and 4 bases for J; bases not matched to a gene: 11. The germline CDR1 and CDR2 sequences are SQVTM and ANQGSEA. This CDR3 has 14 amino acids. The CDR3 DNA reads TGCAGCGGCGCACGTCAGGGGGCCGGCACTGAAGCTTTCTTT. It codes for CSGARQGAGTEAFF.